Listed below are T cell receptor beta chains from one sample, sequenced in a study of blood T cell repertoires in COVID-19. The table came from immunoSEQ multiplex PCR; TCRdb's copy has only in-frame clones and leaves some out. The table includes some 370,000 clones, roughly 89% detected once. Material: peripheral blood. The origin of the receptors is a man younger than 30 with active or convalescent COVID-19. Each CDR3 is given with its conserved first and last residue. D genes are given only for firm matches. The listing skips clone size in some rows; elsewhere it reads once, few, many or a size class.

v_call,d_call,j_call,clone_size,cdr3_nt,cdr3_aa
TRBV27,-,TRBJ1-6,-,TGTGCCAGCAGTTTGGCGGGTGATAATTCACCCCTCCACTTT,CASSLAGDNSPLHF
TRBV28,-,TRBJ1-2,-,TGTGCCAGCTGTATACAGGGTTCGCATGGCTACACCTTC,CASCIQGSHGYTF
TRBV15,-,TRBJ2-1,-,TGTGCCACCAGCCCCGGGGGGCCCTACAATGAGCAGTTCTTC,CATSPGGPYNEQFF
TRBV11-1,-,TRBJ2-1,-,TGTGCCAGCAGCCAACGGCGGCACAATGAGCAGTTCTTC,CASSQRRHNEQFF
TRBV19,-,TRBJ2-7,-,TGTGCCAGTAGGTATCTGGTCGGTACCTACGAGCAGTACTTC,CASRYLVGTYEQYF
TRBV4-2,-,TRBJ2-5,-,TGTGCCAGCAGCCAAGCAGGTAGCGGACAAGAGACCCAGTACTTC,CASSQAGSGQETQYF
TRBV20-1,TRBD2,TRBJ2-1,-,TGCAGTGCTCCCGGGGGGACCCGGAAATTCTTC,CSAPGGTRKFF
TRBV5-4,TRBD1,TRBJ1-2,-,TGTGCCAGCAGCAAACAACCGGGACAGCTATCCTATGGCTACACCTTC,CASSKQPGQLSYGYTF
TRBV18,-,TRBJ2-2,-,TGTGCCAGCTCACCTTTGAGGTCCCTAGGCGCCGGGGAGCTGTTTTTT,CASSPLRSLGAGELFF
TRBV7-2,-,TRBJ2-3,-,TGTGCCAGCAGCCACAAACGCACAGATACGCAGTATTTT,CASSHKRTDTQYF
TRBV5-6,-,TRBJ1-2,-,TGTGCCAGCAGCCCGCCCCGTCCAGGGTTGGAAGGCTACACCTTC,CASSPPRPGLEGYTF
TRBV14,-,TRBJ2-5,once,TGTGCCAGCAGCCAAGTCAAACGGACACAAGAGACCCAGTACTTC,CASSQVKRTQETQYF
TRBV5-4,-,TRBJ2-2,-,TGTGCCAGCAGCCCCATAAGGAGGGTTTCGAACACCGGGGAGCTGTTTTTT,CASSPIRRVSNTGELFF
TRBV20-1,TRBD1,TRBJ2-1,few,TGCAGTGCTAGTCCAGGGGGCCCGATCAATGAGCAGTTCTTC,CSASPGGPINEQFF
TRBV9,-,TRBJ1-6,-,TGTGCCAGCAGCTATACCGACAGGAATTCGGGCTCACCCCTCCACTTT,CASSYTDRNSGSPLHF
TRBV27,TRBD2,TRBJ2-1,-,TGTGCCAGCAGTTTCTTGCTAGCGGGGGGCAATGAGCAGTTCTTC,CASSFLLAGGNEQFF
TRBV11-1,-,TRBJ1-2,-,TGTGCCAGCAGCCCGAACAGGGATTTAGGAGGCTACACCTTC,CASSPNRDLGGYTF
TRBV19,TRBD2,TRBJ2-1,-,TGTGCCAGTAGTGTTACAGGACCGGGACTAGCGGCCTCCTACAATGAGCAGTTCTTC,CASSVTGPGLAASYNEQFF
TRBV19,TRBD1,TRBJ1-1,-,TGTGCCAGTAGTACCGGGACAGGGTACACTGAAGCTTTCTTT,CASSTGTGYTEAFF
TRBV27,-,TRBJ2-7,-,TGTGCCAGCAGTTTTGCCATCAGATCCTACGAGCAGTACTTC,CASSFAIRSYEQYF
TRBV19,-,TRBJ2-5,-,TGTGCCAGTAGTATGGGGGGACAGAAAGAGACCCAGTACTTC,CASSMGGQKETQYF
TRBV7-9,TRBD1,TRBJ2-3,few,TGTGCCAGCAGCTGGGACAGGGGGGATACGCAGTATTTT,CASSWDRGDTQYF
TRBV6-6,TRBD1,TRBJ2-7,-,TGTGCCAGCAGTAGAGGACAGGGGGCGTTCTTC,CASSRGQGAFF
TRBV27,-,TRBJ1-1,-,TGTGCCAGCAGTCTCTCAGGGATTTGGGGCACTGAAGCTTTCTTT,CASSLSGIWGTEAFF
TRBV27,-,TRBJ2-7,-,TGTGCCAGCAGTCTGCGGGACTCCTACGAGCAGTACTTC,CASSLRDSYEQYF
TRBV5-4,TRBD1,TRBJ1-2,-,TGTGCCAGCAGCTGGGGACAGGAGAACTATGGCTACACCTTC,CASSWGQENYGYTF
TRBV28,TRBD2,TRBJ2-7,-,TGTGCCAGCAGCTTCCCGGGACTACAGACCTACGAGCAGTACTTC,CASSFPGLQTYEQYF
TRBV7-2,TRBD2,TRBJ2-5,few,TGTGCCAGCAGCCCACATGGACTAGCGGGGATTCAAGAGACCCAGTACTTC,CASSPHGLAGIQETQYF
TRBV10-2,TRBD1,TRBJ1-1,-,TGCGCCAGCCCGACAGGGATGAACACTGAAGCTTTCTTT,CASPTGMNTEAFF
TRBV9,-,TRBJ1-1,-,TGTGCCAGCAGCCCCAGACTAGGAGAAATGAACACTGAAGCTTTCTTT,CASSPRLGEMNTEAFF
TRBV27,-,TRBJ1-2,-,TGTGCCAGCAGCCGCTCTTGGCCTCCTAACTATGGCTACACCTTC,CASSRSWPPNYGYTF
TRBV6-5,TRBD1,TRBJ1-6,-,TGTGCCAGCAGTAGACAGGGGAATAATTCACCCCTCCACTTT,CASSRQGNNSPLHF
TRBV6-2/TRBV6-3,TRBD2,TRBJ2-3,-,TGTGCCAGCAGTTACTCGAATAGCGGGGGGGCAATTAGCACAGATACGCAGTATTTT,CASSYSNSGGAISTDTQYF
TRBV28,TRBD1,TRBJ1-4,once,TGTGCCAGCAGTTTACCTGGGACAGGGAGGGAAAAACTGTTTTTT,CASSLPGTGREKLFF
TRBV24-1,-,TRBJ2-3,-,TGTGCCACCAGTGATTTAGGCGGATTAGAAAACGCCCGCACAGATACGCAGTATTTT,CATSDLGGLENARTDTQYF
TRBV7-8,TRBD1,TRBJ2-7,-,TGTGCCAGCAGCGGGGACAGGGGACCCCTCGAGCAGTACTTC,CASSGDRGPLEQYF
TRBV6-5,-,TRBJ1-1,few,TGTGCCAGCAGTTCTTCCTTCAGCCGGGGTGAAGCTTTCTTT,CASSSSFSRGEAFF
TRBV9,-,TRBJ1-1,-,TGTGCCAGCAGCGTAGTTTCTGCCCTAGGCACTGAAGCTTTCTTT,CASSVVSALGTEAFF
TRBV9,TRBD1,TRBJ1-6,-,TGTGCCAGCAGCTCCCAGGGGGCGCTTGGATCACCCCTCCACTTT,CASSSQGALGSPLHF
TRBV5-1,-,TRBJ2-5,-,TGCGCCAGCAGCTCAGGGGCGCTGGGAGAGACCCAGTACTTC,CASSSGALGETQYF
TRBV6-5,-,TRBJ2-1,few,TGTGCCAGCAGTCCCCCCCGAGGGTCGCGGGAGCAGTTCTTC,CASSPPRGSREQFF
TRBV29-1,TRBD1,TRBJ2-4,-,TGCAGCGTCGGGACAGGGGAAAACATTCAGTACTTC,CSVGTGENIQYF
TRBV7-8,TRBD1,TRBJ1-2,-,TGTGCCAGCAGCTCTCCGCGGGACAGGGCCAACTATGGCTACACCTTC,CASSSPRDRANYGYTF
TRBV9,TRBD1,TRBJ2-2,-,TGTGCCAGCAGCCTTAGACAGGGAGTTACCGGGGAGCTGTTTTTT,CASSLRQGVTGELFF
TRBV19,-,TRBJ1-3,-,TGTGCCAGTAGGTACGGGGGGTCTGGAAACACCATATATTTT,CASRYGGSGNTIYF
TRBV6-5,-,TRBJ1-1,many,TGTGCCAGCAGTTATAACGAGGGAACTGAAGCTTTCTTT,CASSYNEGTEAFF
TRBV4-3,-,TRBJ2-2,-,TGCGCCAGCAGCCAAGGAGAGACCGGGGAGCTGTTTTTT,CASSQGETGELFF
TRBV27,-,TRBJ1-1,-,TGTGCCAGCAGTCCCCCCTTATCGCCAGGAGGCGCTGAAGCTTTCTTT,CASSPPLSPGGAEAFF
TRBV28,-,TRBJ2-1,-,TGTGCCAGCAGTCCAGTCAGCGGGACAGGAGATGAGCAGTTCTTC,CASSPVSGTGDEQFF
TRBV27,TRBD2,TRBJ2-7,-,TGTGCCAGCAGTTTATTCACTAGCGGGTCCCCCTTTGAGCAGTACTTC,CASSLFTSGSPFEQYF
TRBV7-9,-,TRBJ1-4,-,TGTGCCACAACAGGTGGGAATAATGAAAAACTGTTTTTT,CATTGGNNEKLFF
TRBV11-3,-,TRBJ2-5,-,TGTGCCAGCAGCGGGCCCAACCAAGAGACCCAGTACTTC,CASSGPNQETQYF
TRBV5-1,-,TRBJ1-6,-,TGCGCCAGCAGCGACGGGGTCGTAACGTCACCCCTCCACTTT,CASSDGVVTSPLHF
TRBV7-2,-,TRBJ1-5,-,TGTGCCAGCAGCCTCGAGGGCGGCAATCAGCCCCAGCATTTT,CASSLEGGNQPQHF
TRBV29-1,-,TRBJ2-1,-,TGCAGCGCCGGGGGTGGGTCAAGCTCCTACAATGAGCAGTTCTTC,CSAGGGSSSYNEQFF
TRBV29-1,-,TRBJ2-1,-,TGCAGCGTTGGGGTCGGTCGGGGTGAGCAGTTCTTC,CSVGVGRGEQFF